The clone carrying this TCR beta chain was observed a few times. The sample belongs to a study of T cells after yellow fever vaccination. TCRdb passed the 5' RACE reads through MiXCR, listing each CDR3 protein once. The profile covers roughly 45,000 distinct CDR3 sequences, with approximately 6.3% appearing a single time and about 10% taken by the ten largest. CDR3 length: 15 residues. The trim removed 2 bases at V and 6 bases at J, leaving 10 bases unmatched. From germline, CDR1 is DFQATT and CDR2 SNEGSKA (reference sequence). The chain carries TRBV20-1 and TRBJ2-1, with 7 bases matching TRBD1. The sample consisted of PBMCs, either bulk or a sorted T-cell subset (CD4+, CD8+, memory, or dextramer-sorted; not recorded which), taken 45 days after the yellow fever booster vaccination. The sequence was obtained from a young man who received the YFV17D yellow fever vaccine. The CDR3 loop reads CSARLNRGKVNEQFF. For the CDR3, the DNA is TGCAGTGCTAGACTGAACAGGGGAAAGGTCAATGAGCAGTTCTTC.